These T cell receptor beta chains were read from a single sample in a study of shared clonotypes between healthy human individuals. Repertoires were generated with immunoSEQ multiplex PCR, while TCRdb's copy carries only in-frame clones and drops some. The table records about 2.1 million clones, about 93% of them present only once. Sequencing was performed on naive CD8+ T cells from PBMCs. These receptors were collected from a man aged 18 to 30 in good health. Some clones in this sample may be carry-over from other donors' samples. The CDR3 runs from the conserved cysteine through the conserved F or W. The order of the fields is CDR3 length, D gene, clone size, J gene, V gene, CDR3 protein, CDR3 DNA. The D gene is left open where the match is weak. A row's size may be missing; if present it is once, few, many or a size class.

cdr3_length: 14
d_call: -
clone_size: -
j_call: TRBJ1-2
v_call: TRBV4-1
cdr3_aa: CASSQEGSGYGYTF
cdr3_nt: TGCGCCAGCAGCCAAGAGGGATCAGGGTATGGCTACACCTTC

cdr3_length: 13
d_call: -
clone_size: -
j_call: TRBJ1-1
v_call: TRBV21-1
cdr3_aa: CASKGRRNTEAFF
cdr3_nt: TGTGCCAGTAAGGGGCGGAGGAACACTGAAGCTTTCTTT

cdr3_length: 16
d_call: -
clone_size: few
j_call: TRBJ1-1
v_call: TRBV21-1
cdr3_aa: CASSKDPASMNTEAFF
cdr3_nt: TGTGCCAGCAGCAAAGATCCGGCGAGCATGAACACTGAAGCTTTCTTT

cdr3_length: 16
d_call: TRBD1
clone_size: -
j_call: TRBJ2-7
v_call: TRBV27
cdr3_aa: CASSPGQGVKVYEQYF
cdr3_nt: TGTGCCAGCAGCCCGGGACAGGGGGTGAAGGTCTACGAGCAGTACTTC

cdr3_length: 15
d_call: -
clone_size: once
j_call: TRBJ1-2
v_call: TRBV5-1
cdr3_aa: CASSLGGGAGYGYTF
cdr3_nt: TGCGCCAGCAGCTTGGGCGGAGGGGCCGGCTATGGCTACACCTTC

cdr3_length: 14
d_call: TRBD1
clone_size: once
j_call: TRBJ2-5
v_call: TRBV25-1
cdr3_aa: CASDPGQGEETQYF
cdr3_nt: TGTGCCAGTGATCCGGGACAGGGGGAAGAGACCCAGTACTTC

cdr3_length: 16
d_call: TRBD1
clone_size: -
j_call: TRBJ2-1
v_call: TRBV28
cdr3_aa: CASSFGTGGVYNEQFF
cdr3_nt: TGTGCCAGCAGTTTTGGGACAGGGGGCGTCTACAATGAGCAGTTCTTC

cdr3_length: 19
d_call: TRBD1
clone_size: -
j_call: TRBJ2-3
v_call: TRBV6-1
cdr3_aa: CASSERGGFGTGVTDTQYF
cdr3_nt: TGTGCCAGCAGTGAGAGAGGTGGCTTCGGGACAGGGGTTACAGATACGCAGTATTTT

cdr3_length: 16
d_call: -
clone_size: -
j_call: TRBJ2-5
v_call: TRBV2
cdr3_aa: CASSEVWGSSQETQYF
cdr3_nt: TGTGCCAGCAGTGAAGTATGGGGCTCGAGTCAAGAGACCCAGTACTTC

cdr3_length: 13
d_call: TRBD2
clone_size: -
j_call: TRBJ2-1
v_call: TRBV11-3
cdr3_aa: CASSTPGLGEQFF
cdr3_nt: TGTGCCAGCAGCACTCCGGGACTAGGCGAGCAGTTCTTC

cdr3_length: 14
d_call: TRBD2
clone_size: -
j_call: TRBJ2-7
v_call: TRBV4-1
cdr3_aa: CASRAGTSFYEQYF
cdr3_nt: TGCGCCAGCAGGGCCGGGACTAGTTTCTACGAGCAGTACTTC

cdr3_length: 15
d_call: TRBD2
clone_size: -
j_call: TRBJ2-1
v_call: TRBV28
cdr3_aa: CASSLLAGRYNEQFF
cdr3_nt: TGTGCCAGCAGTTTATTAGCGGGACGGTACAATGAGCAGTTCTTC

cdr3_length: 15
d_call: TRBD1
clone_size: -
j_call: TRBJ1-1
v_call: TRBV5-1
cdr3_aa: CASSLRTGANTEAFF
cdr3_nt: TGCGCCAGCAGCTTACGGACAGGAGCAAACACTGAAGCTTTCTTT

cdr3_length: 15
d_call: TRBD1
clone_size: -
j_call: TRBJ2-3
v_call: TRBV7-9
cdr3_aa: CASSLGTGGSDTQYF
cdr3_nt: TGTGCCAGCAGCTTAGGGACAGGGGGCTCAGATACGCAGTATTTT

cdr3_length: 14
d_call: -
clone_size: -
j_call: TRBJ2-3
v_call: TRBV10-3
cdr3_aa: CAITGPPGTDTQYF
cdr3_nt: TGTGCCATCACTGGGCCACCGGGGACAGATACGCAGTATTTT

cdr3_length: 16
d_call: TRBD1
clone_size: few
j_call: TRBJ1-5
v_call: TRBV19
cdr3_aa: CASSYPTGGFNQPQHF
cdr3_nt: TGTGCCAGTAGCTACCCGACAGGGGGCTTCAATCAGCCCCAGCATTTT

cdr3_length: 14
d_call: -
clone_size: -
j_call: TRBJ1-4
v_call: TRBV27
cdr3_aa: CASGLRATNEKLFF
cdr3_nt: TGTGCCAGCGGCCTCCGGGCAACTAATGAAAAACTGTTTTTT

cdr3_length: 13
d_call: -
clone_size: -
j_call: TRBJ1-1
v_call: TRBV27
cdr3_aa: CASSFIAGTEAFF
cdr3_nt: TGTGCCAGCAGTTTTATAGCGGGAACTGAAGCTTTCTTT

cdr3_length: 14
d_call: TRBD1
clone_size: -
j_call: TRBJ2-7
v_call: TRBV4-1
cdr3_aa: CASSPQGAVYEQYF
cdr3_nt: TGCGCCAGCAGCCCGCAGGGGGCGGTCTACGAGCAGTACTTC

cdr3_length: 15
d_call: TRBD2
clone_size: -
j_call: TRBJ2-3
v_call: TRBV28
cdr3_aa: CASSFKAGDIDTQYF
cdr3_nt: TGTGCCAGCAGTTTTAAGGCGGGAGACATAGATACGCAGTATTTT

cdr3_length: 11
d_call: -
clone_size: -
j_call: TRBJ2-1
v_call: TRBV10-1
cdr3_aa: CASSDRSKQFF
cdr3_nt: TGCGCCAGCAGTGATCGGTCGAAGCAGTTCTTC

cdr3_length: 16
d_call: -
clone_size: once
j_call: TRBJ2-3
v_call: TRBV5-1
cdr3_aa: CASSLEGLPSTDTQYF
cdr3_nt: TGCGCCAGCAGCTTGGAGGGGCTTCCTAGCACAGATACGCAGTATTTT

cdr3_length: 14
d_call: -
clone_size: -
j_call: TRBJ2-4
v_call: TRBV7-9
cdr3_aa: CASSHELAKNIQYF
cdr3_nt: TGTGCCAGCAGCCATGAGCTAGCCAAAAACATTCAGTACTTC

cdr3_length: 16
d_call: -
clone_size: -
j_call: TRBJ2-2
v_call: TRBV21-1
cdr3_aa: CASSNQGLATTGELFF
cdr3_nt: TGTGCCAGCAGCAATCAGGGACTAGCCACGACCGGGGAGCTGTTTTTT

cdr3_length: 14
d_call: -
clone_size: once
j_call: TRBJ1-2
v_call: TRBV30
cdr3_aa: CAWSPTQRASGYTF
cdr3_nt: TGTGCCTGGAGTCCCACCCAAAGGGCAAGCGGCTACACCTTC

cdr3_length: 16
d_call: -
clone_size: -
j_call: TRBJ2-5
v_call: TRBV4-1
cdr3_aa: CASSQDLRGANETQYF
cdr3_nt: TGCGCCAGCAGCCAAGATCTCAGGGGCGCCAATGAGACCCAGTACTTC

cdr3_length: 17
d_call: -
clone_size: -
j_call: TRBJ2-3
v_call: TRBV9
cdr3_aa: CASSPQLLRLGTDTQYF
cdr3_nt: TGTGCCAGCAGCCCCCAGTTATTGAGACTTGGCACAGATACGCAGTATTTT

cdr3_length: 14
d_call: TRBD2
clone_size: once
j_call: TRBJ2-7
v_call: TRBV27
cdr3_aa: CASSFAAGGYEQYF
cdr3_nt: TGTGCCAGCAGTTTCGCGGCGGGAGGGTACGAGCAGTACTTC

cdr3_length: 17
d_call: TRBD2
clone_size: -
j_call: TRBJ2-3
v_call: TRBV18
cdr3_aa: CASSPPFLAGSTDTQYF
cdr3_nt: TGTGCCAGCTCACCACCTTTCCTAGCGGGGAGCACAGATACGCAGTATTTT

cdr3_length: 17
d_call: TRBD2
clone_size: -
j_call: TRBJ2-1
v_call: TRBV7-8
cdr3_aa: CASSFPGRTSGRHEQFF
cdr3_nt: TGTGCCAGCAGCTTCCCCGGACGGACTAGCGGGAGGCATGAGCAGTTCTTC

cdr3_length: 17
d_call: -
clone_size: -
j_call: TRBJ2-5
v_call: TRBV18
cdr3_aa: CASSPSRGQEDQETQYF
cdr3_nt: TGTGCCAGCTCACCGAGCCGGGGCCAGGAAGACCAAGAGACCCAGTACTTC

cdr3_length: 17
d_call: TRBD2
clone_size: -
j_call: TRBJ2-2
v_call: TRBV5-4
cdr3_aa: CASTGLAGEWGTGELFF
cdr3_nt: TGTGCCAGCACGGGACTAGCGGGAGAATGGGGCACCGGGGAGCTGTTTTTT

cdr3_length: 11
d_call: -
clone_size: -
j_call: TRBJ2-2
v_call: TRBV29-1
cdr3_aa: CSVPASGELFF
cdr3_nt: TGCAGCGTCCCGGCGAGCGGGGAGCTGTTTTTT

cdr3_length: 13
d_call: -
clone_size: -
j_call: TRBJ2-7
v_call: TRBV29-1
cdr3_aa: CSALGGGSYEQYF
cdr3_nt: TGCAGCGCCTTGGGAGGGGGCAGCTACGAGCAGTACTTC

cdr3_length: 14
d_call: -
clone_size: -
j_call: TRBJ1-3
v_call: TRBV27
cdr3_aa: CASSLSRAGNTIYF
cdr3_nt: TGTGCCAGCAGTTTATCCAGGGCCGGAAACACCATATATTTT

cdr3_length: 16
d_call: -
clone_size: -
j_call: TRBJ2-2
v_call: TRBV6-5
cdr3_aa: CASSSGGGGPTGELFF
cdr3_nt: TGTGCCAGCAGTTCGGGGGGAGGGGGCCCTACCGGGGAGCTGTTTTTT

cdr3_length: 17
d_call: TRBD2
clone_size: -
j_call: TRBJ2-3
v_call: TRBV10-2
cdr3_aa: CASSSPTSGAGTDTQYF
cdr3_nt: TGCGCCAGCAGTTCCCCGACTAGCGGAGCCGGTACAGATACGCAGTATTTT

cdr3_length: 15
d_call: -
clone_size: -
j_call: TRBJ1-2
v_call: TRBV28
cdr3_aa: CASSLWGSTNYGYTF
cdr3_nt: TGTGCCAGCAGTTTATGGGGATCTACTAACTATGGCTACACCTTC

cdr3_length: 15
d_call: -
clone_size: -
j_call: TRBJ1-5
v_call: TRBV28
cdr3_aa: CASSLITATNQPQHF
cdr3_nt: TGTGCCAGCAGTTTAATAACAGCAACCAATCAGCCCCAGCATTTT

cdr3_length: 17
d_call: TRBD1
clone_size: -
j_call: TRBJ1-1
v_call: TRBV5-1
cdr3_aa: CASSSPGQGFMNTEAFF
cdr3_nt: TGCGCCAGCAGCTCGCCGGGACAGGGGTTCATGAACACTGAAGCTTTCTTT

cdr3_length: 13
d_call: TRBD2
clone_size: -
j_call: TRBJ2-1
v_call: TRBV10-1
cdr3_aa: CATNERESTEQFF
cdr3_nt: TGCGCCACCAACGAGCGGGAGTCTACTGAGCAGTTCTTC

cdr3_length: 18
d_call: TRBD2
clone_size: -
j_call: TRBJ2-7
v_call: TRBV2
cdr3_aa: CASSGGTSGILGRGEQYF
cdr3_nt: TGTGCCAGCAGCGGGGGGACTAGCGGGATTTTAGGGAGAGGCGAGCAGTACTTC

cdr3_length: 15
d_call: -
clone_size: -
j_call: TRBJ2-4
v_call: TRBV6-1
cdr3_aa: CASSDRVGAKNIQYF
cdr3_nt: TGTGCCAGCAGTGACAGGGTTGGGGCCAAAAACATTCAGTACTTC